The 13 T cell receptor beta chains presented below share a single source sample, sequenced in a study of shared clonotypes between healthy human individuals. The data were produced by immunoSEQ multiplex PCR, yet TCRdb's version contains in-frame clones alone and is incomplete. The sample records about 490,000 clones, 75% to 85% being singletons. Sequencing was carried out using PBMCs. Every receptor here comes from a woman aged 40 to 50 in good health. Some clones in this sample may be carry-over from other donors' samples.

This clone has just a few counts. J is TRBJ2-1 and V is TRBV2; the match to TRBD2 covers 7 bases. The CDR3 is 15 amino acids. V gave up 2 bases and J gave up 9 bases; unmatched junction bases: 10. Per germline, CDR1 SNHLY and CDR2 FYNNEI. The CDR3 region has the DNA TGTGCCAGCAGTGAATTGGGGTCGACTAGCTTTGAGCAGTTCTTC. Protein product: CASSELGSTSFEQFF.

This clone was observed a handful of times. The chain combines TRBV2 with TRBJ1-2; no firm D call. Germline CDR1 and CDR2: SNHLY and FYNNEI. The CDR3 covers 11 residues. V lost 7 bases to trimming and J lost 8 bases, with 11 bases between them. This CDR3 is CASTSGLGYTF. The CDR3 DNA reads TGTGCCAGCACCAGCGGGCTGGGCTACACCTTC.

The J gene is TRBJ1-5, the V gene TRBV28, with D perhaps matching TRBD1 (5 bases). Looked up from germline, CDR1 is MDHEN and CDR2 is SYDVKM. V lost 3 bases, J lost 1 base, and 10 bases lay in between. This CDR3 region has 15 residues. CDR3 in DNA: TGTGCCAGCAGTTTTCGGGGGGGAAGCAATCAGCCCCAGCATTTT. Translation: CASSFRGGSNQPQHF.

This clone has a single count. J is TRBJ1-2 and V is TRBV7-9; 7 bases agree with TRBD1. V gave up 5 bases and J gave up 7 bases; unmatched junction bases: 10. Germline V gives CDR1 SEHNR, CDR2 FQNEAQ (reference sequence). The CDR3 sequence is 14 residues long. In nucleotides, the CDR3 is TGTGCCAGCAGCCCCCAGGGGGGGGCAGGTGGCTACACCTTC. Its translation is CASSPQGGAGGYTF.

This clone has a handful of counts. J is TRBJ1-1 and V is TRBV30, with 7 positions matching TRBD1. CDR3 length: 14 amino acids. CDR1 and CDR2 (germline): GTSNPN, SVGIG (reference sequence). V shed 2 bases, J shed 6 bases, and the junction held 9 bases outside the gene matches. CDR3 DNA: TGTGCCTGGAGTCCCGGACAGGCGGAGGCTGAAGCTTTCTTT. Translating it yields CAWSPGQAEAEAFF.

The chain's CDR3 is CASSLSGGGFYGYTF. CDR3 bases: TGTGCCAGCAGTTTATCTGGGGGCGGTTTCTATGGCTACACCTTC. V gene TRBV27 combines with J gene TRBJ1-2; maybe TRBD1 (6 bases). CDR3 length equals 15 residues. Germline assignment: CDR1 MNHEY and CDR2 SMNVEV (reference sequence). Trimming pared 0 bases from V and 4 bases from J, leaving 12 bases between.

The CDR3 protein is CASSSSLLYEQYF. CDR3 bases: TGTGCCAGCAGCTCCTCACTACTATACGAGCAGTACTTC. The chain is built from TRBV7-2 and TRBJ2-7; D gene ambiguous. The CDR3 runs to 13 residues. The germline CDR1 and CDR2 sequences are SGHTA and FQGNSA. The V end lost 4 bases, the J end lost 4 bases, and 11 bases lay between the germline ends. Full variable domain (rest looked up from reference TRBV7-2 and TRBJ2-7): GAGVSQSPSNKVTEKGKDVELRCDPISGHTALYWYRQSLGQGLEFLIYFQGNSAPDKSGLPSDRFSAERTGGSVSTLTIQRTQQEDSAVYLCASSSSLLYEQYFGPGTRLTVT.

The V call is TRBV7-2, the J call TRBJ2-3; D may be TRBD2 (5 bases). V was trimmed by 7 bases and J by 1 base, leaving 15 bases between them. CDR3 size: 15 residues. Germline V lookup: CDR1 SGHTA, CDR2 FQGNSA. CDR3 region: CASTPPRVGTDTQYF. The CDR3 coding sequence is TGTGCCAGCACCCCCCCGCGGGTCGGCACAGATACGCAGTATTTT.

This chain uses TRBV4-3 with TRBJ1-5, with 9 bases lining up with TRBD1. The V segment lost 3 bases and the J segment 6 bases; nucleotides outside the gene matches: 6. Germline CDR1 reads LGHNA; CDR2 reads YSLEER. The CDR3 has 15 amino acids. The CDR3 region is CASSQGTGLGQPQHF. In DNA, the CDR3 is TGCGCCAGCAGCCAGGGGACAGGGTTGGGTCAGCCCCAGCATTTT.

V usage is TRBV28 and J usage is TRBJ1-4, with D possibly being TRBD1 (6 bases). This CDR3 region has 17 residues. Germline values: CDR1 MDHEN, CDR2 SYDVKM. Trimming took off 7 bases at V and 0 bases at J, with 18 bases between the two ends. The CDR3 DNA follows: TGTGCCAGCATCCCCGCCCGAGGGGGTTCAACTAATGAAAAACTGTTTTTT. Its translation is CASIPARGGSTNEKLFF.

V gene TRBV27 combines with J gene TRBJ2-7; TRBD1 might be the D (6 bases). V was trimmed by 2 bases and J by 0 bases, leaving 14 bases between them. This CDR3 region has 16 residues. Germline CDR1 is MNHEY and CDR2 is SMNVEV (reference sequence). Here the CDR3 reads CASSLRGWTVSYEQYF. The DNA for the CDR3 is TGTGCCAGCAGTTTAAGGGGATGGACAGTCTCCTACGAGCAGTACTTC.

This clone was seen a single time. Since a much larger clone is just one base distant, this may be a read error. The sample holds other DNA sequences that translate to the same CDR3. V is TRBV5-1 and J is TRBJ2-5, with D hard to call. Trimming stripped 0 bases from V and 1 base from J, with 4 bases between. The CDR3 totals 13 residues. CDR1 is SGHRS, CDR2 YFSETQ, per germline. CDR3 loop: CASSLGPQETQYF. CDR3 nucleotide sequence: TGCGCCAGCAGCTTGGGACCCCAAGAGACCCAGTACTTC.

This chain links TRBV5-1 with TRBJ2-1, with 12 bases that match TRBD2. The trim removed 3 bases at V and 2 bases at J, leaving 15 bases unmatched. CDR3 length: 20 amino acids. Germline lookup yields CDR1 SGHRS and CDR2 YFSETQ. The CDR3 nucleotides read TGCGCCAGCAGCTCACCCGGGACTAGCGGGCACCACCGTCCCTACAATGAGCAGTTCTTC. Its translation is CASSSPGTSGHHRPYNEQFF.